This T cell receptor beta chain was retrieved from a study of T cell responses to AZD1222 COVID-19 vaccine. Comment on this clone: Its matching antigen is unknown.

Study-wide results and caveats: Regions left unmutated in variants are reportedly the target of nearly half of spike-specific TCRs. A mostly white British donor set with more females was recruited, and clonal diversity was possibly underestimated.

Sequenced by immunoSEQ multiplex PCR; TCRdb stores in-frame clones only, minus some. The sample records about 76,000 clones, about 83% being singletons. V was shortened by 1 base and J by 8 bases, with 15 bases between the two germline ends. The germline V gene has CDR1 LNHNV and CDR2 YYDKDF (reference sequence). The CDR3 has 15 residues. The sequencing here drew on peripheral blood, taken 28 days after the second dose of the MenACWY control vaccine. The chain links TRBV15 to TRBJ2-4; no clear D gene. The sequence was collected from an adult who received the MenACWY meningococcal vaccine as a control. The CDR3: CATSRGINPADIQYF. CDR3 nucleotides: TGTGCCACCAGCAGAGGGATCAACCCGGCCGACATTCAGTACTTC.